Sequencing of this T cell receptor beta chain was carried out in a study of blood T cell repertoires in COVID-19. At the level of the study: T cells, B-cell-depleted T cells, or PBMCs provided the cDNA or gDNA that served as material.

About this clone: Compared with germline, one end of the junction differs, possibly owing to a read error.

In germline, CDR1 is SGHTA, CDR2 FQGTGA. This CDR3 has 15 amino acids. Original processing notes: It was from reference gene primer amplification that nucleated cell counts were estimated. Sequencing was performed with immunoSEQ multiplex PCR; in TCRdb, only in-frame clones are kept and a portion is missing. V and J calls plus clone size are reproduced from that table; the DNA served to infer D and trimming. The sample records roughly 380,000 clones, more than 70% being singletons. What was sequenced was peripheral blood. The TCR originated in an older woman with COVID-19, enrolled during active disease. The genes are TRBV7-3 and TRBJ1-1; 8 positions match TRBD1. CDR3 amino acids: CASSVTGGPNTEAFF. As DNA, the CDR3 is TGTGCCAGCAGCGTAACAGGGGGACCAAACACTGAAGCTTTCTTT. The variable domain in full, with the rest retrieved from reference TRBV7-3 and TRBJ1-1, is GAGVSQTPSNKVTEKGKYVELRCDPISGHTALYWYRQSLGQGPEFLIYFQGTGAADDSGLPNDRFFAVRPEGSVSTLKIQRTERGDSAVYLCASSVTGGPNTEAFFGQGTRLTVV.